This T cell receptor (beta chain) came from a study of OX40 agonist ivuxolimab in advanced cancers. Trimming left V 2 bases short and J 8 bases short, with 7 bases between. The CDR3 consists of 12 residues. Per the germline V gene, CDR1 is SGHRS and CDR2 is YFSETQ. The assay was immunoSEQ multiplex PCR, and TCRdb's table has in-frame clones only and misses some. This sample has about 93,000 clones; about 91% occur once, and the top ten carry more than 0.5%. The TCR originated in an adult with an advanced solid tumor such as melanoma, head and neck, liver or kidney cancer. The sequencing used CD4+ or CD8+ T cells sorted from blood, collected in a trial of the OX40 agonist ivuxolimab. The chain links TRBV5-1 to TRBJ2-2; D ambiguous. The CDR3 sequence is CASSFSLGELFF. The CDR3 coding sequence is TGCGCCAGCAGCTTCTCCTTAGGGGAGCTGTTTTTT. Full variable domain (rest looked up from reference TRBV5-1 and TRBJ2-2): KAGVTQTPRYLIKTRGQQVTLSCSPISGHRSVSWYQQTPGQGLQFLFEYFSETQRNKGNFPGRFSGRQFSNSRSEMNVSTLELGDSALYLCASSFSLGELFFGEGSRLTVL.